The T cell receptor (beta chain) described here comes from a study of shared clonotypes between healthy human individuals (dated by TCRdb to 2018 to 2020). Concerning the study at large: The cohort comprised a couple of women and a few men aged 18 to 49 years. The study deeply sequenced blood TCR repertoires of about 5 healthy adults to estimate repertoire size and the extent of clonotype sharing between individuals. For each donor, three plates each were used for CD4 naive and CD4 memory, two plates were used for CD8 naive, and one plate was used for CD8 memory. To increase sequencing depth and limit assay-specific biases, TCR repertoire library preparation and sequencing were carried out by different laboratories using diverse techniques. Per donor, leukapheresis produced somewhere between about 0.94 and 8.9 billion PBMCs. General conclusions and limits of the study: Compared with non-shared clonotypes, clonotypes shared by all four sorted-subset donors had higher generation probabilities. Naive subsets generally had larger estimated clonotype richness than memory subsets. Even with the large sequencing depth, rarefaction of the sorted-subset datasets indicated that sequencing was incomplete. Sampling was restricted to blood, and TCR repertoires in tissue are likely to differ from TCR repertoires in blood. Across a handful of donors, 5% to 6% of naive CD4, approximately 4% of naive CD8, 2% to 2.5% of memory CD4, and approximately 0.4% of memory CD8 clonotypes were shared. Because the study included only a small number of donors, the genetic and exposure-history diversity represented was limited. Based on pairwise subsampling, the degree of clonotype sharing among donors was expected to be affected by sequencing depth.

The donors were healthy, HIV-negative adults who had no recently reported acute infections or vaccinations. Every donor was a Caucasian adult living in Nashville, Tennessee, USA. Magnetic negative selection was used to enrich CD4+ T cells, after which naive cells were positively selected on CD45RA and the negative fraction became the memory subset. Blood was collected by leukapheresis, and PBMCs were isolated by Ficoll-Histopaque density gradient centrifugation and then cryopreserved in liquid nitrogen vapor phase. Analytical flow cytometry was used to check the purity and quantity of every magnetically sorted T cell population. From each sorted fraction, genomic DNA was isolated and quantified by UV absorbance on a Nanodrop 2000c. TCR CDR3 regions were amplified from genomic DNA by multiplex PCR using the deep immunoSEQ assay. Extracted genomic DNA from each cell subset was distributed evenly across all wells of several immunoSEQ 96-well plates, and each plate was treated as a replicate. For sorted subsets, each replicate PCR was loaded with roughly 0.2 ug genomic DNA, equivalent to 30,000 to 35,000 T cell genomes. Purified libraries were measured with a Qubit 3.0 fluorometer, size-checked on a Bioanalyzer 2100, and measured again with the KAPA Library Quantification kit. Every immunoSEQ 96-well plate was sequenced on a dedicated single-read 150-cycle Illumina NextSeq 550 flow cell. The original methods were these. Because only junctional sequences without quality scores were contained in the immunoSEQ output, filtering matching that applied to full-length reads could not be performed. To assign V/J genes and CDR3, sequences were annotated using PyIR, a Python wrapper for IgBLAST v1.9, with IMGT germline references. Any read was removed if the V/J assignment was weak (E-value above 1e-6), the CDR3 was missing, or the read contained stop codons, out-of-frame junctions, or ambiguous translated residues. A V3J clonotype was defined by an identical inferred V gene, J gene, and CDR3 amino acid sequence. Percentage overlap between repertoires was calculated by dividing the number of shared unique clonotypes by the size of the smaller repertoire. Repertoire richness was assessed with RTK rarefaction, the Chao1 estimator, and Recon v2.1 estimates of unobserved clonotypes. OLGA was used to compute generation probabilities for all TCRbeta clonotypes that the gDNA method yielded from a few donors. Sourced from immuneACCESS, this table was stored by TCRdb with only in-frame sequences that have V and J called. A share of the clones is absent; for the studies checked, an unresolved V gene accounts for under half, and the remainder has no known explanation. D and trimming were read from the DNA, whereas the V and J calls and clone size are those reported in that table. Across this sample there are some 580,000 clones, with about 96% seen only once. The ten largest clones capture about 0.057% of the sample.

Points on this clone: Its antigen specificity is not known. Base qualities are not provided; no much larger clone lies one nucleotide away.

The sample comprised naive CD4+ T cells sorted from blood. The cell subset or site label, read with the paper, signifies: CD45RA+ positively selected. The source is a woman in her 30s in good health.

CDR3 reads: CAWSPMATGNTIYF. The nucleotide sequence reads as follows: TGTGCCTGGAGCCCAATGGCCACTGGAAACACCATATATTTT. This receptor chain uses TRBV30 and TRBJ1-3; the D gene remains uncertain. Including the terminal cysteine and phenylalanine, the CDR3 comprises 14 residues. Of the read, only the CDR3 DNA is kept; its 42 bases are in frame from base 1. CDR1 and CDR2 are drawn from the germline V gene (reference sequence): GTSNPN, SVGIG. The junction shows trimming of 3 bases on V and 2 bases on J, plus 11 bases between the germline ends. Reference TRBV30 and TRBJ1-3 genes cover what lies past the CDR3, so the full variable domain is SQTIHQWPATLVQPVGSPLSLECTVEGTSNPNLYWYRQAAGRGLQLLFYSVGIGQISSEVPQNLSASRPQDRQFILSSKKLLLSDSGFYLCAWSPMATGNTIYFGEGSWLTVV.